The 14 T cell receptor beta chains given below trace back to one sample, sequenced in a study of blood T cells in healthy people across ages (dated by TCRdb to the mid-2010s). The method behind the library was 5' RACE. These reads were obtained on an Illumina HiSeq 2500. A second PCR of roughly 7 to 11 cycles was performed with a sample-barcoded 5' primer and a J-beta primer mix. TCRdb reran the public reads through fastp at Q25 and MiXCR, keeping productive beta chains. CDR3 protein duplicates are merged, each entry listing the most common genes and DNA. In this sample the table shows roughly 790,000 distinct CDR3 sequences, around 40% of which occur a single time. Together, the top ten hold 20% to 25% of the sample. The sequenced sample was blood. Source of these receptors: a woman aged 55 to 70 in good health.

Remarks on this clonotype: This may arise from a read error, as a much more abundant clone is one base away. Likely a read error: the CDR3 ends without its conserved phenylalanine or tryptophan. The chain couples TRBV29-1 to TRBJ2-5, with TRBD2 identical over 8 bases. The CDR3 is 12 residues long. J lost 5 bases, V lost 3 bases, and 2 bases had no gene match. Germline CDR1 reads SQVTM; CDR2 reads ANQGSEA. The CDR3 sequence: CSVDPSGETQYS. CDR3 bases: TGCAGCGTTGACCCTAGCGGGGAGACCCAGTACTCC.

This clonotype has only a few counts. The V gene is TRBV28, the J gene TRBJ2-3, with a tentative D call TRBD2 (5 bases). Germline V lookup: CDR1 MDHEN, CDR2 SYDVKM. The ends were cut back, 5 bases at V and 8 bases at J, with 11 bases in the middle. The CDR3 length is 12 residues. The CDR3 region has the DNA TGTGCCAGCAGTGAAGCAAGCGGTACGCAGTATTTT. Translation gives CASSEASGTQYF.

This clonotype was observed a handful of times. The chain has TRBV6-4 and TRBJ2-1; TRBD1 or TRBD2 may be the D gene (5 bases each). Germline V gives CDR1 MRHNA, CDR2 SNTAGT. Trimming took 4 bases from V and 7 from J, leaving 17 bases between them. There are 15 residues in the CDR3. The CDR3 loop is CASSGGTARTNEQFF. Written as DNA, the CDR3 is TGTGCCAGCAGTGGGGGGACCGCAAGGACAAATGAGCAGTTCTTC.

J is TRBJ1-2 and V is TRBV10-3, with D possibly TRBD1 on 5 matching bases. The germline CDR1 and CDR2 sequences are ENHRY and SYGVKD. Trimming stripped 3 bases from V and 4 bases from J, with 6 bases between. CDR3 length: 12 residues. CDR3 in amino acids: CAISDGTYGYTF. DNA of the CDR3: TGTGCCATCAGTGACGGGACCTATGGCTACACCTTC.

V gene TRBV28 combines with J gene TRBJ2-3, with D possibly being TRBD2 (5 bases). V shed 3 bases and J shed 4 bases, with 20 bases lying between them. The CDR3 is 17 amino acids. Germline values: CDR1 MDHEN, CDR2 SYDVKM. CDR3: CASSFPALVVGADTQYF. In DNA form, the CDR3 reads TGTGCCAGCAGTTTTCCCGCACTAGTTGTCGGAGCAGATACGCAGTATTTT. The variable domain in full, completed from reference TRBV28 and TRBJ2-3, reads DVKVTQSSRYLVKRTGEKVFLECVQDMDHENMFWYRQDPGLGLRLIYFSYDVKMKEKGDIPEGYSVSREKKERFSLILESASTNQTSMYLCASSFPALVVGADTQYFGPGTRLTVL.

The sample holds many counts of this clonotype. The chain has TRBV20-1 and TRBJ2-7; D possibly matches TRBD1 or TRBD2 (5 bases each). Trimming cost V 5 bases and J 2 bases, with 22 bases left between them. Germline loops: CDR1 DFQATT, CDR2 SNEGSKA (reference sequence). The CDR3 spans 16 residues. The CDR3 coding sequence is TGCAGTGCTGACGTACCCCCCGGGACCCTTACCTACGAGCAGTACTTC. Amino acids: CSADVPPGTLTYEQYF.

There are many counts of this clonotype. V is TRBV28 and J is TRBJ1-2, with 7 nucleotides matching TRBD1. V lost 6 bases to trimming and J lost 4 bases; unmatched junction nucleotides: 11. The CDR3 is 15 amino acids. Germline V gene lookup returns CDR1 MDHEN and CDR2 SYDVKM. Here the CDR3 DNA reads TGTGCCAGCAGCAAGGGACAGCCAGAACCCTATGGCTACACCTTC. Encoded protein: CASSKGQPEPYGYTF.

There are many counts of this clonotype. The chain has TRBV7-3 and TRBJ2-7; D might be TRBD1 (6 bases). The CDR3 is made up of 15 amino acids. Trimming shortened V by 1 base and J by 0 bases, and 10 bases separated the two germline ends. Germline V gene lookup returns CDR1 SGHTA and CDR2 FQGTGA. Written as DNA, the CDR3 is TGTGCCAGCAGCTTAATGCAGGGGAGCTCCTACGAGCAGTACTTC. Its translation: CASSLMQGSSYEQYF.

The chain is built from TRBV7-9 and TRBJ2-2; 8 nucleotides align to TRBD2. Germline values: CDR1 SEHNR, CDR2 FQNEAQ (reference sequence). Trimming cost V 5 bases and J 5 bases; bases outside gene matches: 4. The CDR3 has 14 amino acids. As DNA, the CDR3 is TGTGCCAGCAGCCCTAGCGGGTTTACCGGGGAGCTGTTTTTT. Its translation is CASSPSGFTGELFF. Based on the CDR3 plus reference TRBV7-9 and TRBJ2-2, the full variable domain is DTGVSQNPRHKITKRGQNVTFRCDPISEHNRLYWYRQTLGQGPEFLTYFQNEAQLEKSRLLSDRFSAERPKGSFSTLEIQRTEQGDSAMYLCASSPSGFTGELFFGEGSRLTVL.

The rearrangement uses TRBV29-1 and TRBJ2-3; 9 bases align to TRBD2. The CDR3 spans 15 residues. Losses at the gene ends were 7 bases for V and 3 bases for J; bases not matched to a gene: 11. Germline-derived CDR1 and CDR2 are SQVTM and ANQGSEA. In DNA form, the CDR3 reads TGCAGCGACACATTGGCGGGGGGGAGGACAGATACGCAGTATTTT. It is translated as CSDTLAGGRTDTQYF.

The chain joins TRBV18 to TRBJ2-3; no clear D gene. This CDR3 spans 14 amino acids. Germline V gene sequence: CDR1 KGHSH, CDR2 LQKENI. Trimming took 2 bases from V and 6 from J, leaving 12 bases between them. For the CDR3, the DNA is TGTGCCAGCTCACCAGCGGACCAGGTTGATACGCAGTATTTT. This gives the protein CASSPADQVDTQYF.

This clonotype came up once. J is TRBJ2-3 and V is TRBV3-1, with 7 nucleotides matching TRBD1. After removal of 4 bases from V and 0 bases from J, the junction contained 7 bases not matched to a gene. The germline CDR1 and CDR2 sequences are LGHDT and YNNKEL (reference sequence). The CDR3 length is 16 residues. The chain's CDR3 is CASSPSGGYSTDTQYF. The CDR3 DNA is TGTGCCAGCAGCCCGTCAGGGGGATATAGCACAGATACGCAGTATTTT.

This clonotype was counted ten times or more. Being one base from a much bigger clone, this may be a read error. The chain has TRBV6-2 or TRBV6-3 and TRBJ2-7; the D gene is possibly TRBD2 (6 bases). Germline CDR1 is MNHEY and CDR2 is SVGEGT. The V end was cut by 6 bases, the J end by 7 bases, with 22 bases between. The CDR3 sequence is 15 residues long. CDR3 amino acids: CASSRRGSRFDEQYF. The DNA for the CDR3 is TGTGCCAGCAGCCGACGGGGGAGCCGGTTCGATGAGCAGTACTTC.

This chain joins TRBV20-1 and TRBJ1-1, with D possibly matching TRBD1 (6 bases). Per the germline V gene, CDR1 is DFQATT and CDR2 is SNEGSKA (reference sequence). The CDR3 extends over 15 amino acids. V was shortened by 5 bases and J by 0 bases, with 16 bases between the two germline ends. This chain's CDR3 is CSAPAGGAVNTEAFF. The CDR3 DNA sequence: TGCAGTGCTCCCGCGGGGGGCGCAGTGAACACTGAAGCTTTCTTT.